This is a list of T cell receptor beta chains from one sample in a study of cytomegalovirus exposure and HLA in healthy donors. The assay was immunoSEQ multiplex PCR, and TCRdb's table has in-frame clones only and misses some. The sample records about 34,000 clones, 60% to 70% being singletons. Sequenced material: PBMCs. These receptors were collected from a middle-aged man in good health and CMV-seropositive. The CDR3 runs from the conserved cysteine through the conserved F or W. Each record gives: clone size, V gene, J gene, CDR3 protein. Size tells how often a clone was seen (once, few, many) or the class of an expanded clone, and some rows leave it out.

abundance: NA; v_gene: TRBV19; j_gene: TRBJ2-2; CDR3aa: CASSTRTNTGELFF
abundance: few; v_gene: TRBV25-1; j_gene: TRBJ1-1; CDR3aa: CASSGIQGSSTEAFF
abundance: NA; v_gene: TRBV29-1; j_gene: NA; CDR3aa: CSAHRGHEQYF
abundance: once; v_gene: TRBV5-6; j_gene: TRBJ2-7; CDR3aa: CASRLQGADGYEQYF
abundance: few; v_gene: TRBV28; j_gene: TRBJ2-2; CDR3aa: CASGVTSPGNTGELFF
abundance: NA; v_gene: TRBV7-2; j_gene: TRBJ1-1; CDR3aa: CASSFFREGTEAFF
abundance: NA; v_gene: TRBV4-1; j_gene: TRBJ2-7; CDR3aa: CASRDWSSYEQYF
abundance: NA; v_gene: TRBV5-1; j_gene: TRBJ1-6; CDR3aa: CASSSDRENSPLHF
abundance: NA; v_gene: TRBV4-2; j_gene: TRBJ2-7; CDR3aa: CASSPLALSSYEQYF
abundance: NA; v_gene: TRBV4-2; j_gene: TRBJ2-3; CDR3aa: CASTRKRGGLRTDTQYF
abundance: NA; v_gene: TRBV11-2; j_gene: TRBJ2-7; CDR3aa: CASSGLAGVYEQYF
abundance: NA; v_gene: TRBV29-1; j_gene: TRBJ1-2; CDR3aa: CSVEPQEDYGYTF
abundance: NA; v_gene: TRBV19; j_gene: TRBJ2-7; CDR3aa: CASSMLQSYEQYF
abundance: NA; v_gene: TRBV2; j_gene: TRBJ2-5; CDR3aa: CATPGQGIQETQYF
abundance: few; v_gene: TRBV18; j_gene: TRBJ1-1; CDR3aa: CASSPQGTGSEAFF
abundance: NA; v_gene: TRBV21-1; j_gene: TRBJ2-7; CDR3aa: CASPQGWVQYF
abundance: once; v_gene: TRBV7-8; j_gene: TRBJ2-7; CDR3aa: CASSSRQGASYEQYF
abundance: few; v_gene: TRBV5-5; j_gene: TRBJ1-1; CDR3aa: CASSVGQPNTEAFF
abundance: NA; v_gene: TRBV2; j_gene: TRBJ1-1; CDR3aa: CASSGGRNTEAFF
abundance: NA; v_gene: TRBV9; j_gene: TRBJ2-1; CDR3aa: CASSPGGGSYNEQFF
abundance: once; v_gene: TRBV7-9; j_gene: TRBJ2-5; CDR3aa: CASSPWWEEETQYF
abundance: NA; v_gene: TRBV6-5; j_gene: TRBJ2-3; CDR3aa: CASSFQGPDTQYF
abundance: NA; v_gene: TRBV18; j_gene: TRBJ1-6; CDR3aa: CVSSPGTSSPLHF
abundance: NA; v_gene: TRBV5-1; j_gene: TRBJ1-6; CDR3aa: CASSLEGANSPLHF
abundance: NA; v_gene: TRBV6-1; j_gene: TRBJ1-6; CDR3aa: CASSELAQGASPLHF
abundance: NA; v_gene: TRBV4-1; j_gene: TRBJ1-4; CDR3aa: CASSQDQPPGEKLFF
abundance: NA; v_gene: TRBV11-1; j_gene: TRBJ2-5; CDR3aa: CASSPGLAGDETQYF
abundance: NA; v_gene: TRBV7-2; j_gene: TRBJ1-6; CDR3aa: CASSLGGPNSPLHF
abundance: once; v_gene: TRBV2; j_gene: TRBJ1-6; CDR3aa: CASRVLETLHF
abundance: NA; v_gene: TRBV5-1; j_gene: TRBJ1-6; CDR3aa: CASSSEGGNSPLHF
abundance: NA; v_gene: TRBV5-6; j_gene: TRBJ2-5; CDR3aa: CASSLFGFQETQYF
abundance: NA; v_gene: TRBV5-1; j_gene: TRBJ1-6; CDR3aa: CASSFTGTGSPLHF
abundance: NA; v_gene: TRBV7-9; j_gene: TRBJ2-3; CDR3aa: CASSLVLTDTQYF
abundance: NA; v_gene: TRBV30; j_gene: TRBJ1-2; CDR3aa: CAWSGGYVNYGYTF
abundance: NA; v_gene: TRBV6-1; j_gene: TRBJ1-6; CDR3aa: CASSAAGGTNNSPLHF
abundance: NA; v_gene: TRBV6-6; j_gene: TRBJ1-2; CDR3aa: CASSYDQGYGYTF
abundance: NA; v_gene: TRBV5-1; j_gene: TRBJ2-7; CDR3aa: CASSGGQGYSYEQYF
abundance: NA; v_gene: TRBV2; j_gene: TRBJ2-7; CDR3aa: CASNGRDSVTYEQYF
abundance: NA; v_gene: TRBV28; j_gene: TRBJ1-2; CDR3aa: CASSLARSNYGYTF
abundance: NA; v_gene: TRBV6-5; j_gene: TRBJ2-5; CDR3aa: CASSYAAGGAETQYF
abundance: NA; v_gene: TRBV6-6; j_gene: TRBJ2-1; CDR3aa: CASSPLAGASYNEQFF
abundance: NA; v_gene: TRBV27; j_gene: TRBJ1-2; CDR3aa: CASSRQGSYGYTF
abundance: NA; v_gene: TRBV7-6; j_gene: TRBJ2-5; CDR3aa: CASSSTSGTSVETQYF
abundance: NA; v_gene: TRBV7-3; j_gene: TRBJ2-6; CDR3aa: CASSLISPIQAGGANVLTF
abundance: NA; v_gene: TRBV29-1; j_gene: TRBJ2-7; CDR3aa: CSVVLSAGVGGLYEQYF
abundance: NA; v_gene: TRBV7-9; j_gene: TRBJ2-3; CDR3aa: CASSPVPAGRTDTQYF
abundance: once; v_gene: TRBV7-9; j_gene: TRBJ2-1; CDR3aa: CASSTTGEQFF
abundance: NA; v_gene: TRBV14; j_gene: TRBJ2-7; CDR3aa: CASSPSGLAGAEQYF
abundance: NA; v_gene: TRBV6-5; j_gene: TRBJ1-6; CDR3aa: CASNRRGAYNSPLHF
abundance: NA; v_gene: TRBV9; j_gene: TRBJ2-1; CDR3aa: CASSFGTSGEQFF
abundance: NA; v_gene: TRBV19; j_gene: TRBJ1-4; CDR3aa: CASSGRDGLFF
abundance: NA; v_gene: TRBV13; j_gene: TRBJ2-5; CDR3aa: CASSLYGGAGETQYF
abundance: NA; v_gene: TRBV18; j_gene: TRBJ1-2; CDR3aa: CASSPPAGNGYTF
abundance: NA; v_gene: TRBV19; j_gene: TRBJ2-1; CDR3aa: CASSISGDSYNEQFF
abundance: NA; v_gene: TRBV7-9; j_gene: TRBJ1-1; CDR3aa: CASSIGGGNTEAFF
abundance: NA; v_gene: TRBV11-3; j_gene: TRBJ2-1; CDR3aa: CASSLLRGAHEQFF
abundance: NA; v_gene: TRBV6-1; j_gene: TRBJ2-5; CDR3aa: CASRGTGQETQYF
abundance: NA; v_gene: TRBV2; j_gene: TRBJ2-5; CDR3aa: CASRLAGASQETQYF
abundance: NA; v_gene: TRBV4-2; j_gene: TRBJ1-2; CDR3aa: CASSQDVFGVWGYTF
abundance: NA; v_gene: TRBV27; j_gene: TRBJ1-1; CDR3aa: CASTQTGAGTEAFF